Sequencing of this TCR beta chain was carried out in a study of T cells in Graves' hyperthyroidism and ophthalmopathy. At the level of the study: Peripheral blood specimens were obtained at initial diagnosis, prior to any treatment.

Patients having uncontrolled infection, another autoimmune disease, pregnancy or lactation were not included. The CDR3 sequence is 13 residues long. Trimming left V 5 bases short and J 4 bases short, with 11 bases between. CDR1 is SEHNR, CDR2 FQNEAQ, per germline (reference sequence). RNA transcripts provided the source from which TCR beta CDR3 regions were amplified. HTBI primers were used for first-round RT-PCR of the TCR CDR3. TCRdb reprocessed the multiplex PCR reads via MiXCR and lists one record per CDR3 protein. The sample has over 450,000 distinct CDR3 sequences, around 14% seen once. This clonotype was detected ten times or more.

The receptor comes from a young woman with Graves' hyperthyroidism. The source material was blood. The chain has TRBV7-9 and TRBJ1-1, with no clear D. This CDR3 reads CASSRDSTTEAFF. The CDR3 DNA follows: TGTGCCAGCAGCCGAGACTCGACCACTGAAGCTTTCTTT.